This TCR beta chain was identified in a study of T-cell reconstitution after alpha-beta-depleted transplantation in children. This clonotype was detected a few times. Library preparation (for TCRbeta) was performed with unique molecular identifiers. TCRdb re-derived calls from the PCR reads in MiXCR, one entry per CDR3 protein. The repertoire has some 490,000 distinct CDR3 sequences, 9.5% to 15% of them found once; the top ten carry around 6.1%. The length of the CDR3 is 14 residues. V lost 5 bases and J lost 0, with 7 bases in between. From germline, CDR1 is SGHTA and CDR2 FQGTGA. The chain is built from TRBV7-3 and TRBJ2-2; D gene uncertain. The source material was PBMCs from the stem cell graft donor, sampled from the stem cell graft. The receptor was derived from a human donor who donated a stem cell graft to a child with combined immunodeficiency. The CDR3 nucleotides read TGTGCCAGCAGCCCTCGGACGAACACCGGGGAGCTGTTTTTT. Protein sequence: CASSPRTNTGELFF.